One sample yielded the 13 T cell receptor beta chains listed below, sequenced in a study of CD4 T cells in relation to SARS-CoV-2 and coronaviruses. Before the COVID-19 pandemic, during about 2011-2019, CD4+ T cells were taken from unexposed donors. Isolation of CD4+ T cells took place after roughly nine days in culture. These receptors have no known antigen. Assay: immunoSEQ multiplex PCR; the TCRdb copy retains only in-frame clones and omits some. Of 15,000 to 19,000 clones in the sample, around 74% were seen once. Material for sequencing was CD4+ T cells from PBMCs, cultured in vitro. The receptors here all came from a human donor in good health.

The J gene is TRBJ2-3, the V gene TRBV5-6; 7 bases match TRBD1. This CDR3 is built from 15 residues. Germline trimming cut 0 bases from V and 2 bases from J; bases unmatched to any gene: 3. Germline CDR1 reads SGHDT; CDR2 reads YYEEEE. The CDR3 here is CASSLVDRITDTQYF. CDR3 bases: TGTGCCAGCAGCTTGGTGGACAGGATCACAGATACGCAGTATTTT.

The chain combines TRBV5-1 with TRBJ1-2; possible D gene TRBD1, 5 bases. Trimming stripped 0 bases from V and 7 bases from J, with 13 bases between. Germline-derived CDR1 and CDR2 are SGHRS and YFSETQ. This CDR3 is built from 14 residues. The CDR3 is CASSLEGETFGYTF. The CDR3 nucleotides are TGCGCCAGCAGCTTGGAAGGGGAAACCTTTGGCTACACCTTC. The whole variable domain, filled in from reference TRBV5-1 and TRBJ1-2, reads KAGVTQTPRYLIKTRGQQVTLSCSPISGHRSVSWYQQTPGQGLQFLFEYFSETQRNKGNFPGRFSGRQFSNSRSEMNVSTLELGDSALYLCASSLEGETFGYTFGSGTRLTVV.

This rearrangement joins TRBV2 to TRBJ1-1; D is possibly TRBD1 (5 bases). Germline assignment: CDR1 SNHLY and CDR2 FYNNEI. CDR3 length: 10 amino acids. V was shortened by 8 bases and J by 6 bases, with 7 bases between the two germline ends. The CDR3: CASRQSEAFF. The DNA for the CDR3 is TGTGCCAGCCGACAGTCTGAAGCTTTCTTT.

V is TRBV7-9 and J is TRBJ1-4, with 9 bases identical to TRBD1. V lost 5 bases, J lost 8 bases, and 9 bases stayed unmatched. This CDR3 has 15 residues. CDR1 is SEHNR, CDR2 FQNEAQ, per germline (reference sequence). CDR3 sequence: CASSVEGQGREKLFF. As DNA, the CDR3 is TGTGCCAGCAGCGTTGAGGGACAGGGTCGCGAAAAACTGTTTTTT. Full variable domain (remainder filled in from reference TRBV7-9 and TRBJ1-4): DTGVSQNPRHKITKRGQNVTFRCDPISEHNRLYWYRQTLGQGPEFLTYFQNEAQLEKSRLLSDRFSAERPKGSFSTLEIQRTEQGDSAMYLCASSVEGQGREKLFFGSGTQLSVL.

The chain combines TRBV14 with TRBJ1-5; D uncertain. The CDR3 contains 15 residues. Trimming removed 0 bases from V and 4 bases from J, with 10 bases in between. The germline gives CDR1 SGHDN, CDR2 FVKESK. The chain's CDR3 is CASSQETSLNQPQHF. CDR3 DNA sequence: TGTGCCAGCAGCCAAGAAACGAGCCTAAATCAGCCCCAGCATTTT.

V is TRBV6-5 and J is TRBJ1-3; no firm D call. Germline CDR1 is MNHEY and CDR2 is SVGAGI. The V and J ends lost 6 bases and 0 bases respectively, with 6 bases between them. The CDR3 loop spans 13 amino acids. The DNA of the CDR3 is TGTGCCAGCAGCCAAACCTCTGGAAACACCATATATTTT. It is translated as CASSQTSGNTIYF.

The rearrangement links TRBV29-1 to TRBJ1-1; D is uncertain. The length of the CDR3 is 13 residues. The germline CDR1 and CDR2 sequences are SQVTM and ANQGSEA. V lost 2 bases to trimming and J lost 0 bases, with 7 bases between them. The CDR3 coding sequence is TGCAGCGTTGAACGCAAACTGAACACTGAAGCTTTCTTT. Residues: CSVERKLNTEAFF. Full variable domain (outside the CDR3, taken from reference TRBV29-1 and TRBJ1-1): SAVISQKPSRDICQRGTSLTIQCQVDSQVTMMFWYRQQPGQSLTLIATANQGSEATYESGFVIDKFPISRPNLTFSTLTVSNMSPEDSSIYLCSVERKLNTEAFFGQGTRLTVV.

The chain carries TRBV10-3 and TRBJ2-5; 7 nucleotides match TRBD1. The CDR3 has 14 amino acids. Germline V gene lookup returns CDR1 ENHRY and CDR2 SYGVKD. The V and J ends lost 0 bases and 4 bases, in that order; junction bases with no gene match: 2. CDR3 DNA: TGTGCCATCAGTGAGTCGACAGGGACAGAGACCCAGTACTTC. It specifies CAISESTGTETQYF.

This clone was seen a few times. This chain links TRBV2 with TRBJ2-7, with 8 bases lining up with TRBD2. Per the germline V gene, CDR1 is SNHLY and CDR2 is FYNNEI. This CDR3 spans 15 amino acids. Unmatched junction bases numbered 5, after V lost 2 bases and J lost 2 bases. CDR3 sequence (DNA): TGTGCCAGCAGTGAACTGACTAGCGAGACCTACGAGCAGTACTTC. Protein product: CASSELTSETYEQYF.

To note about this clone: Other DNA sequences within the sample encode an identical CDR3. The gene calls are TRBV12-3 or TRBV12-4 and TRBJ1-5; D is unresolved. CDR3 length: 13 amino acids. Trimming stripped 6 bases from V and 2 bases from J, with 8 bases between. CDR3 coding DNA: TGTGCCAGCAGCCCCCAGGGCAATCAGCCCCAGCATTTT. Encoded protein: CASSPQGNQPQHF.

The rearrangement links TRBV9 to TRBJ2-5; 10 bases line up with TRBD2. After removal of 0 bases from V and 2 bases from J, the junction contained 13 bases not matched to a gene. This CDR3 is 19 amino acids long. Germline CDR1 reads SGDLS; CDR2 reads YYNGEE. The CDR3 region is CASSVDSSGRASRQETQYF. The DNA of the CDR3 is TGTGCCAGCAGCGTAGATTCGAGCGGGAGGGCGTCGAGGCAAGAGACCCAGTACTTC.

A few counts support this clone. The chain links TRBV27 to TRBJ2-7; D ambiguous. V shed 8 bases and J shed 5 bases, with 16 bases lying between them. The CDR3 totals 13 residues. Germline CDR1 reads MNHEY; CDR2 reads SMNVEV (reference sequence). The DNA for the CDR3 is TGTGCCAGCCGCCGACCGTCTGACGACGAGCAGTACTTC. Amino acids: CASRRPSDDEQYF.

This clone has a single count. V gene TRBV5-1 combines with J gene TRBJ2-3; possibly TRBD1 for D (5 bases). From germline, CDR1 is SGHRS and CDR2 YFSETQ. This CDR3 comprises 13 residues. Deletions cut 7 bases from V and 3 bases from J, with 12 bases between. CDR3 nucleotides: TGCGCCAGCGGGGCCACCCTGACAGATACGCAGTATTTT. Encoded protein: CASGATLTDTQYF.